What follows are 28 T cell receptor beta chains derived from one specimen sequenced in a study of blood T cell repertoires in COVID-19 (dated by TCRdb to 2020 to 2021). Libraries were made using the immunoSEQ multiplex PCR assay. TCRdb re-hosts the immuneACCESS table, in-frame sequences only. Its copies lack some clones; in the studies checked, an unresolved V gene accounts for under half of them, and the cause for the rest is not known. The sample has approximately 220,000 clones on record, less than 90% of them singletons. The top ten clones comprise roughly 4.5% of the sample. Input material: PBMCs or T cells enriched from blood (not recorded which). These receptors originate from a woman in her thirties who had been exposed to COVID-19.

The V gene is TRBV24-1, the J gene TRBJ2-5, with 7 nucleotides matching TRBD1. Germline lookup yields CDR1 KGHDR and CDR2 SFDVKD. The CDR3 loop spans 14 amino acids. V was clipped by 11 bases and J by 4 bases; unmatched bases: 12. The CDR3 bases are TGTGCCAAGACAGGGTTAGCGAGTCGAGAGACCCAGTACTTC. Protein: CAKTGLASRETQYF.

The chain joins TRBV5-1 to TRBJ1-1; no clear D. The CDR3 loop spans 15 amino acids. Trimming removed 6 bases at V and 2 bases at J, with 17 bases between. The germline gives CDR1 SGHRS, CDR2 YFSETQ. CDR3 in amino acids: CASKPTGFVNTEAFF. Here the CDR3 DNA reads TGCGCCAGCAAACCGACGGGGTTCGTTAACACTGAAGCTTTCTTT.

CDR3 bases: TGCGCCAGCAGCTTGGTACAGGGTGGAAACACCATATATTTT. It encodes CASSLVQGGNTIYF. The chain uses TRBV5-1 and TRBJ1-3; maybe TRBD1 (6 bases). The germline V gene encodes CDR1 SGHRS and CDR2 YFSETQ. V was pared by 0 bases and J by 3 bases, with 7 bases between. The CDR3 has 14 amino acids.

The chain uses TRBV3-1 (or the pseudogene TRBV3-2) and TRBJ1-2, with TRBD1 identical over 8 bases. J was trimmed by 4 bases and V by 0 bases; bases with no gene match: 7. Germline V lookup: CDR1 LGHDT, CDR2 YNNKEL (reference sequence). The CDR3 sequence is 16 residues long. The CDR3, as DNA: TGTGCCAGCAGCCAAGACCTCGGGACAGGCGGCTATGGCTACACCTTC. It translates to CASSQDLGTGGYGYTF.

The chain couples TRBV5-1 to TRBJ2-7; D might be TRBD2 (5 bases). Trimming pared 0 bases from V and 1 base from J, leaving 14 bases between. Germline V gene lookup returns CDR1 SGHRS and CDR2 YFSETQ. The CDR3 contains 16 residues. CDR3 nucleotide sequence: TGCGCCAGCAGCTTGGTCGGGGTCGGTAGTTCCTACGAGCAGTACTTC. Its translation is CASSLVGVGSSYEQYF.

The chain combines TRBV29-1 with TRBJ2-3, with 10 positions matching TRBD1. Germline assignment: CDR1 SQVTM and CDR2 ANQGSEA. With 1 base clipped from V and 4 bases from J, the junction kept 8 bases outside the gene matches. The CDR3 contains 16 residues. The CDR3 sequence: CSVEGLGTGVADTQYF. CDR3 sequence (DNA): TGCAGCGTTGAAGGACTCGGGACAGGGGTCGCAGATACGCAGTATTTT.

CDR3 sequence (DNA): TGTGCCAGCAGCTTAGACGGGACAGGTTACAATGAGCAGTTCTTC. Translated, it gives CASSLDGTGYNEQFF. This chain joins TRBV7-3 and TRBJ2-1, with TRBD1 matching 8 bases. After removal of 2 bases from V and 4 bases from J, the junction contained 4 bases not matched to a gene. The CDR3 sequence is 15 residues long. From germline, CDR1 is SGHTA and CDR2 FQGTGA.

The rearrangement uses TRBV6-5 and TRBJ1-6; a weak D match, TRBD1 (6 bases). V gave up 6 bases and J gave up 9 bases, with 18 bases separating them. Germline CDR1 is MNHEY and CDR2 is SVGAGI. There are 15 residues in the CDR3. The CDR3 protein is CASRPTQGWGSPLHF. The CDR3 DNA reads TGTGCCAGCAGACCCACACAGGGCTGGGGTTCACCCCTCCACTTT.

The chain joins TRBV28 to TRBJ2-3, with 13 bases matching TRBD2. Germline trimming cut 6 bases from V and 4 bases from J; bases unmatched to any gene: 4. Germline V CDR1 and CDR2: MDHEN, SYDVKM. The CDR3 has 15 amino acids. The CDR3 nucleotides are TGTGCCAGCAGCGGAACTAGCGGGGGGGCAGATACGCAGTATTTT. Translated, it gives CASSGTSGGADTQYF.

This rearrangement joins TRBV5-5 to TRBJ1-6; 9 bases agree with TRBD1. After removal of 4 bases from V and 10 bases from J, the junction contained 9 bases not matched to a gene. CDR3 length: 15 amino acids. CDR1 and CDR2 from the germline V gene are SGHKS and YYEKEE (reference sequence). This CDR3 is CASSPRDREHSPLHF. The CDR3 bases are TGTGCCAGCAGCCCCCGGGACAGGGAACACTCACCCCTCCACTTT.

CDR3 coding DNA: TGTGCCAGCAGCCAACAGAACTATGGCTACACCTTC. This translates into CASSQQNYGYTF. The chain employs TRBV2 and TRBJ1-2; D is unresolved. The CDR3 runs to 12 residues. The V gene lost 6 bases and the J gene lost 2 bases, with 7 bases spanning the gap. Germline assignment: CDR1 SNHLY and CDR2 FYNNEI. Variable domain in full (rest from reference TRBV2 and TRBJ1-2): EPEVTQTPSHQVTQMGQEVILRCVPISNHLYFYWYRQILGQKVEFLVSFYNNEISEKSEIFDDQFSVERPDGSNFTLKIRSTKLEDSAMYFCASSQQNYGYTFGSGTRLTVV.

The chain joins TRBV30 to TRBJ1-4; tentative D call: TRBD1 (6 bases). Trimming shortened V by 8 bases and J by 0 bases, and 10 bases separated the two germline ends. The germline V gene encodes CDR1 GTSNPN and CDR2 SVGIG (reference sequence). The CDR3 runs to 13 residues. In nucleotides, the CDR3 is TGTGCCGCCGGACAGTCAACTAATGAAAAACTGTTTTTT. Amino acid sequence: CAAGQSTNEKLFF.

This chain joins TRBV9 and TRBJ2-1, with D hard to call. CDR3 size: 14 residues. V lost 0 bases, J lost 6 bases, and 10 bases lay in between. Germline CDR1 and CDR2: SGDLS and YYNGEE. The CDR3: CASSVASGTNEQFF. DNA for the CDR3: TGTGCCAGCAGCGTAGCGTCCGGTACCAATGAGCAGTTCTTC.

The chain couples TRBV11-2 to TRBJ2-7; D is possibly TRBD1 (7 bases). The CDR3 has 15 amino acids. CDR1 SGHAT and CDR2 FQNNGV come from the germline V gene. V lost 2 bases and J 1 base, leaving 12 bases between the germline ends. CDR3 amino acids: CASSLFQGGSYEQYF. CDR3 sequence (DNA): TGTGCCAGCAGCTTATTCCAGGGGGGTTCCTACGAGCAGTACTTC.

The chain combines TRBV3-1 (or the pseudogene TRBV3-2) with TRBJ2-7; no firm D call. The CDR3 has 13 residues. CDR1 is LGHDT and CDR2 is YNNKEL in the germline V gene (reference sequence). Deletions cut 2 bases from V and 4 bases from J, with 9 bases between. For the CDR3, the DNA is TGTGCCAGCAGCCAACTGACAAGGTACGAGCAGTACTTC. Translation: CASSQLTRYEQYF.

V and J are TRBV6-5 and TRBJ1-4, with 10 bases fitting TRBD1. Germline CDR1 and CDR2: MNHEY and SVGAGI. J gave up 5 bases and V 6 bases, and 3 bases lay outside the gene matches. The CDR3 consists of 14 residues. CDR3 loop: CASSSGQGNEKLFF. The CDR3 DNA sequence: TGTGCCAGCAGCTCGGGACAGGGGAATGAAAAACTGTTTTTT.

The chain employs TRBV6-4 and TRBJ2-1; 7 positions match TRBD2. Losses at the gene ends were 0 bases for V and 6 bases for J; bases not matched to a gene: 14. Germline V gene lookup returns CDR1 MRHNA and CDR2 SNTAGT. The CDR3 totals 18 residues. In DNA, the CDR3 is TGTGCCAGCAGTGACTCTCATCCGTGGAGGGAGGGTGTCAATGAGCAGTTCTTC. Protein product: CASSDSHPWREGVNEQFF.

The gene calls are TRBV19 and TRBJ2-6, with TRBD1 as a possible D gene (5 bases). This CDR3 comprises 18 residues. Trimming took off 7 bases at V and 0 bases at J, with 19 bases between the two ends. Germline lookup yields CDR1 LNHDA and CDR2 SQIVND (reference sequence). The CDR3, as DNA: TGTGCCAGTAAGGCTGGACACGGTACTAACTCTGGGGCCAACGTCCTGACTTTC. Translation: CASKAGHGTNSGANVLTF.

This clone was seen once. CDR3: CATSEPRDSFGTDTQYF. CDR3 bases: TGTGCCACCAGTGAGCCCCGGGACAGTTTTGGCACAGATACGCAGTATTTT. The chain has TRBV24-1 and TRBJ2-3; 7 nucleotides align to TRBD1. CDR1 KGHDR and CDR2 SFDVKD come from the germline V gene. CDR3 length: 17 amino acids. Trimming took 4 bases from V and 1 from J; bases not matched to a gene: 10.

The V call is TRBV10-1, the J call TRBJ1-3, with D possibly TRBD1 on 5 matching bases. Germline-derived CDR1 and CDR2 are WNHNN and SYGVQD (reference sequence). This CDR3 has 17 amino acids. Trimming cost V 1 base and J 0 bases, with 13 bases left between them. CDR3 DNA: TGCGCCAGCAGTGAGTTCCCCCAGGGCTACTCTGGAAACACCATATATTTT. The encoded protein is CASSEFPQGYSGNTIYF.

The CDR3, as DNA: TGTGCCTGGAGCCGGACAACCTACAATGAGCAGTTCTTC. It is translated as CAWSRTTYNEQFF. This chain connects TRBV30 to TRBJ2-1; TRBD1 might be the D (5 bases). The germline V gene has CDR1 GTSNPN and CDR2 SVGIG (reference sequence). This CDR3 region has 13 residues. Trimming removed 3 bases at V and 2 bases at J, with 8 bases between.

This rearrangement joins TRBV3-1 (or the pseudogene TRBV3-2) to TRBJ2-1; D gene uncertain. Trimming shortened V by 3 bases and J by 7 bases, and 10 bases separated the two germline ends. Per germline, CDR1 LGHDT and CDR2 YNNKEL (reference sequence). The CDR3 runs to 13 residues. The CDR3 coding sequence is TGTGCCAGCAGCCACCTAGTGACTAATGAGCAGTTCTTC. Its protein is CASSHLVTNEQFF.

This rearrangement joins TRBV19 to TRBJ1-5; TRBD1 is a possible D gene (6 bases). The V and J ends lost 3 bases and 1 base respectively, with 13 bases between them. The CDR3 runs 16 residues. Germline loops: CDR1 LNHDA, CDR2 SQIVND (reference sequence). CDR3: CASSMTGGGSNQPQHF. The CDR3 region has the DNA TGTGCCAGTAGTATGACAGGCGGCGGGAGCAATCAGCCCCAGCATTTT.

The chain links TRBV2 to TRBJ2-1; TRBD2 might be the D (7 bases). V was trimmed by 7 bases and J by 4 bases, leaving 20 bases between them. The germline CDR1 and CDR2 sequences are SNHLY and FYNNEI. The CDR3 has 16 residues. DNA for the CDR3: TGTGCCAGCACCCACCTCCGGGGGGCACCATACAATGAGCAGTTCTTC. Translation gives CASTHLRGAPYNEQFF.

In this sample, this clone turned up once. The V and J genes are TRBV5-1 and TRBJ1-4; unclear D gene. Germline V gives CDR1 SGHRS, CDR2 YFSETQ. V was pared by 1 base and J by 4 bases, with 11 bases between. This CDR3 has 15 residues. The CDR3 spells CASSLFSGFNEKLFF. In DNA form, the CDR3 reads TGCGCCAGCAGCTTGTTCTCGGGATTTAATGAAAAACTGTTTTTT.

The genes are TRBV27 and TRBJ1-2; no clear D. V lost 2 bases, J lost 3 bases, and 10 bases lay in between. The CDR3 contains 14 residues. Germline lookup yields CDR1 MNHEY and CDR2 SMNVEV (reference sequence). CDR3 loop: CASSLTLADYGYTF. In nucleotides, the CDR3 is TGTGCCAGCAGTTTAACCCTGGCCGACTATGGCTACACCTTC.

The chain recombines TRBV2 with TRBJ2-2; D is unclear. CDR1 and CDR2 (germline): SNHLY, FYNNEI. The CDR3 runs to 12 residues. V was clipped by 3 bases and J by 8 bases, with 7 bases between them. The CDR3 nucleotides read TGTGCCAGCAGTGATTTTTCAGGGGAGCTGTTTTTT. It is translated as CASSDFSGELFF.

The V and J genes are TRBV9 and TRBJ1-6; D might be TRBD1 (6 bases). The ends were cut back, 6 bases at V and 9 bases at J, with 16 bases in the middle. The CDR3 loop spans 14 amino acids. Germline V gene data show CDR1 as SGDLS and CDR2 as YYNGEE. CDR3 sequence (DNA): TGTGCCAGCAAACCCAGGGGAGAAAGTTCACCCCTCCACTTT. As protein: CASKPRGESSPLHF.